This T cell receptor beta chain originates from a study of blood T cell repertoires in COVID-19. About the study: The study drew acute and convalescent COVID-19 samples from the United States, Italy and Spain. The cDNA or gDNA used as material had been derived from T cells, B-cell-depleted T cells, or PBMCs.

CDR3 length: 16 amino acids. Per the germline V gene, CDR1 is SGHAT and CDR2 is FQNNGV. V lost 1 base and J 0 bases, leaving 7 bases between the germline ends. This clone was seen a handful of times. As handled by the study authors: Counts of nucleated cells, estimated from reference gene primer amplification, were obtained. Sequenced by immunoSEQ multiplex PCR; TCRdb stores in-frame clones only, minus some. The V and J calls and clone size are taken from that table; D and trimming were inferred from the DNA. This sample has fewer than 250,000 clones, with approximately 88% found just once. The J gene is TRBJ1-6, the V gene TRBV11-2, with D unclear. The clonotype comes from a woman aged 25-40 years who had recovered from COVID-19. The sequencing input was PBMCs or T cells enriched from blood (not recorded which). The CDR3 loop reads CASSLVAGSYNSPLHF. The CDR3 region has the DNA TGTGCCAGCAGCTTAGTTGCAGGCTCCTATAATTCACCCCTCCACTTT.